This TCR beta chain appears in the sequencing data of a study of neoadjuvant anti-PD-1 for oral cavity cancer. Six replicates per PBMC sample, mostly from about 500 ng of genomic DNA. Assay used: immunoSEQ multiplex PCR; TCRdb lists only in-frame clones, some missing. The sample has about 15,000 clones; over 55% are singletons. The germline gives CDR1 SNHLY, CDR2 FYNNEI. Trimming took 4 bases from V and 4 from J, leaving 10 bases between them. The CDR3 is made up of 13 amino acids. V usage is TRBV2 and J usage is TRBJ1-2; D may be TRBD1 (5 bases). The input for sequencing was PBMCs, taken before nivolumab (anti-PD-1) treatment. The TCR originated in a person between 35 and 79 years old with oral cavity squamous cell carcinoma. The CDR3 bases are TGTGCCAGCAGTGTGCAGGGCAGCTATGGCTACACCTTC. It translates to CASSVQGSYGYTF.